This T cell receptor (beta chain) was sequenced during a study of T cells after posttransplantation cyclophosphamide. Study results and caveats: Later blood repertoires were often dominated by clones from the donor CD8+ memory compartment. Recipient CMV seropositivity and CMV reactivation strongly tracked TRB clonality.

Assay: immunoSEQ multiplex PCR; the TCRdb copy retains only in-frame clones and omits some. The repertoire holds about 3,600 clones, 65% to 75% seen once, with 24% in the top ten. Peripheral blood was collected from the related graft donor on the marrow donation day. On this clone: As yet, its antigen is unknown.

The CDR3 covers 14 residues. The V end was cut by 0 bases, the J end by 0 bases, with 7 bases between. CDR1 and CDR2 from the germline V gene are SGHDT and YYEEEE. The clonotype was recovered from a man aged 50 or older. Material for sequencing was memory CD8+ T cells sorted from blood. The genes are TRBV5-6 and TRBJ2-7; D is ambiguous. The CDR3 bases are TGTGCCAGCAGCTTGGGGTTTAGCTCCTACGAGCAGTACTTC. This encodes CASSLGFSSYEQYF. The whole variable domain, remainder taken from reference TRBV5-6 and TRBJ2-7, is DAGVTQSPTHLIKTRGQQVTLRCSPKSGHDTVSWYQQALGQGPQFIFQYYEEEERQRGNFPDRFSGHQFPNYSSELNVNALLLGDSALYLCASSLGFSSYEQYFGPGTRLTVT.